This T cell receptor beta chain stems from a study of blood T cell repertoires in COVID-19. Study summary: Researchers got acute and convalescent COVID-19 samples from the United States, Italy and Spain.

The age range of participants was about 18 to 95 years, with residence in around 22 US areas. Allocation to cohorts depended on clinical history reported by the participants. Produced via immunoSEQ multiplex PCR; TCRdb's table is partial and in-frame only. The table has 210,000 or so clones, 80% seen once. This CDR3 comprises 16 residues. With V trimmed by 7 bases and J by 7 bases, 15 bases remained unmatched. Germline V gives CDR1 SNHLY, CDR2 FYNNEI. The chain employs TRBV2 and TRBJ1-5, with TRBD1 identical over 8 bases. The TCR originated in a man aged 25-40 years with acute COVID-19. The sequencing input was PBMCs or T cells enriched from blood (not recorded which). CDR3 bases: TGTGCCAGCAAGGGGGGACAGGTTTGGGAGGAGCAGCCCCAGCATTTT. Translated, it gives CASKGGQVWEEQPQHF.